The clone carrying this T cell receptor beta chain was picked up many times. Its antigen is still unknown. The data were taken from a study of early T cells in non-severe SARS-CoV-2 infection. Notes on the study in general: Lookups in VDJdb leaned toward anti-spike CD8 responses and missed private and CD4 specificities.

Individual cDNA molecules carried attached unique molecular identifiers. TCRdb redid the calling of the 5' RACE reads with MiXCR, one entry per CDR3 protein. The repertoire holds 30,000 or so distinct CDR3 sequences, with approximately 6.3% as singletons. This clonotype originated in an adult who was a healthcare worker with PCR-confirmed SARS-CoV-2 infection or an uninfected control (not recorded which). Specimen: whole blood.

The CDR3 loop reads CSAATSGGGDEQFF. DNA for the CDR3: TGCAGTGCTGCGACTAGCGGGGGCGGCGATGAGCAGTTCTTC. This chain joins TRBV20-1 and TRBJ2-1; 12 bases align to TRBD2. The ends lost 5 bases at V and 8 bases at J; junction bases unmatched: 7. There are 14 residues in the CDR3. The germline V gene has CDR1 DFQATT and CDR2 SNEGSKA (reference sequence).